This T cell receptor beta chain was identified during a study of blood T cell repertoires in COVID-19. Study details: Acute and convalescent COVID-19 specimens originated in the United States, Italy and Spain. PBMCs, B-cell-depleted T cells, or T cells were the source of the cDNA or gDNA that made up the material.

The CDR3 length is 17 residues. The V gene lost 0 bases and the J gene lost 4 bases, with 15 bases spanning the gap. Per the germline V gene, CDR1 is LGHNA and CDR2 is YNFKEQ. Per the study methods: Researchers report that nucleated cell counts were estimated from reference gene primer amplification. Here immunoSEQ multiplex PCR was the method, and the copy in TCRdb shows in-frame clones only, minus some. V, J and clone size are taken as reported in that table, and D and trimming were inferred from the DNA itself. The table includes about 220,000 clones, approximately 81% detected once. Material for sequencing was peripheral blood. The chain recombines TRBV4-2 with TRBJ1-4; D is perhaps TRBD1 (6 bases). This sequence originates from a woman of 80 years or more with acute or convalescent COVID-19. The CDR3 reads CASSQDPSGHLNEKLFF. The CDR3 coding sequence is TGTGCCAGCAGCCAAGATCCTTCGGGACACCTTAATGAAAAACTGTTTTTT.